These 20 T cell receptor beta chains came from one sample sequenced in a study of T cell responses to AZD1222 COVID-19 vaccine. The method was immunoSEQ multiplex PCR; TCRdb's version includes in-frame clones alone and lacks a portion of them. The table shows roughly 180,000 clones, with under 95% occurring only once. The starting material was peripheral blood, obtained 28 days after the second AZD1222 dose. These receptors originate from an adult who received the AZD1222 COVID-19 vaccine.

The count of this clone is one. V usage is TRBV11-2 and J usage is TRBJ2-3; no definite D call. The germline V gene has CDR1 SGHAT and CDR2 FQNNGV. The V gene lost 1 base and the J gene lost 0 bases, with 14 bases spanning the gap. This CDR3 region has 17 residues. Here the CDR3 reads CASSLAGTKGSTDTQYF. CDR3 bases: TGTGCCAGCAGCTTAGCCGGAACTAAGGGTAGCACAGATACGCAGTATTTT.

This clone was seen once. The J gene is TRBJ1-6, the V gene TRBV3-1 (or the pseudogene TRBV3-2); D uncertain. CDR1 LGHDT and CDR2 YNNKEL come from the germline V gene (reference sequence). This CDR3 has 17 residues. V was pared by 0 bases and J by 10 bases, with 19 bases between. The CDR3 nucleotides are TGTGCCAGCAGCCAAGATGTGGGGTTAATGAGAGGGTCACCCCTCCACTTT. Its protein is CASSQDVGLMRGSPLHF.

The chain employs TRBV7-9 and TRBJ1-2; a possible D gene is TRBD1 (6 bases). This CDR3 has 15 residues. The V gene's germline CDR1 is SEHNR and CDR2 FQNEAQ (reference sequence). Between the trimmed V and J ends, which lost 5 bases and 0 bases, there was a span of 13 bases. The CDR3, as DNA: TGTGCCAGCAGCGGGCGGGACACCCCTAACTATGGCTACACCTTC. As protein: CASSGRDTPNYGYTF.

This chain connects TRBV7-8 to TRBJ1-2, with D perhaps TRBD1 (6 bases). The CDR3 totals 16 residues. V shed 4 bases and J shed 6 bases, with 21 bases lying between them. CDR1 SGHVS and CDR2 FQNEAQ come from the germline V gene. Written as DNA, the CDR3 is TGTGCCAGCAGCTCTGGAATGATGTCAGGGGATGATGGCTACACCTTC. Protein product: CASSSGMMSGDDGYTF.

V is TRBV4-2 and J is TRBJ1-1; the D is unclear. CDR1 is LGHNA, CDR2 YNFKEQ, per germline. The CDR3 length is 13 residues. V lost 0 bases to trimming and J lost 4 bases, with 6 bases between them. The CDR3 protein is CASSQDSLTEAFF. For the CDR3, the DNA is TGTGCCAGCAGCCAAGACAGCCTCACTGAAGCTTTCTTT.

DNA of the CDR3: TGTGCCAGCAGTTTGACAGGGGGCGCCTATGGCTACACCTTC. Protein: CASSLTGGAYGYTF. The V gene is TRBV28, the J gene TRBJ1-2; 10 nucleotides align to TRBD1. CDR1 and CDR2 from the germline V gene are MDHEN and SYDVKM. CDR3 length equals 14 residues. The junction had 2 bases not matched to a gene; V was cut back by 3 bases and J by 4 bases.

The chain couples TRBV2 to TRBJ1-1, with D possibly matching TRBD1 (6 bases). The V and J ends lost 2 bases and 1 base respectively, with 17 bases between them. Germline V gene lookup returns CDR1 SNHLY and CDR2 FYNNEI. The CDR3 consists of 17 residues. CDR3 residues: CASSEQGPGWGNTEAFF. The CDR3 DNA reads TGTGCCAGCAGTGAACAGGGGCCAGGTTGGGGGAACACTGAAGCTTTCTTT.

This rearrangement joins TRBV7-2 to TRBJ2-7; no firm D call. The CDR3 loop spans 14 amino acids. Germline CDR1 reads SGHTA; CDR2 reads FQGNSA. Trimming pared 5 bases from V and 0 bases from J, leaving 11 bases between. In DNA form, the CDR3 reads TGTGCCAGCAGCCCGGTGGCTGGCTCCTACGAGCAGTACTTC. This encodes CASSPVAGSYEQYF.

The chain has TRBV11-3 and TRBJ2-2, with 7 bases identical to TRBD1. The germline V gene has CDR1 SGHNT and CDR2 YENEEA. The V and J ends lost 2 bases and 0 bases, in that order; junction bases with no gene match: 0. This CDR3 has 15 amino acids. This chain's CDR3 is CASSLQGANTGELFF. CDR3 in DNA: TGTGCCAGCAGCTTACAGGGGGCGAACACCGGGGAGCTGTTTTTT.

The J gene is TRBJ1-3, the V gene TRBV5-4; the D is unclear. Trimming pared 4 bases from V and 0 bases from J, leaving 11 bases between. The CDR3 loop spans 15 amino acids. Germline-derived CDR1 and CDR2 are SGHNT and YYREEE (reference sequence). The CDR3 DNA is TGTGCCAGCAGCACACCCGGGAGCTCTGGAAACACCATATATTTT. It specifies CASSTPGSSGNTIYF.

V is TRBV28 and J is TRBJ1-1; D may be TRBD1 (6 bases). Germline lookup yields CDR1 MDHEN and CDR2 SYDVKM. The ends were cut back, 5 bases at V and 4 bases at J, with 11 bases in the middle. The CDR3 is made up of 13 amino acids. The CDR3 coding sequence is TGTGCCAGCAGTCAGGGGCGGGGCACTGAAGCTTTCTTT. It codes for CASSQGRGTEAFF.

The chain recombines TRBV6-5 with TRBJ2-7; a weak D match, TRBD1 (6 bases). V was pared by 5 bases and J by 3 bases, with 11 bases between. Germline V gives CDR1 MNHEY, CDR2 SVGAGI. The CDR3 extends over 13 amino acids. CDR3 residues: CASSLQGIYEQYF. The CDR3 DNA is TGTGCCAGCAGTCTCCAGGGGATCTACGAGCAGTACTTC.

This chain connects TRBV2 to TRBJ1-2, with D possibly TRBD1 on 5 matching bases. Trimming took off 4 bases at V and 2 bases at J, with 11 bases between the two ends. From germline, CDR1 is SNHLY and CDR2 FYNNEI. The CDR3 totals 14 residues. CDR3 DNA: TGTGCCAGCAGTGTTTGGGGGGAGAACTATGGCTACACCTTC. This gives the protein CASSVWGENYGYTF.

This clone was recorded once. The chain employs TRBV4-1 and TRBJ1-1, with D unresolved. This CDR3 is built from 13 residues. V lost 0 bases, J lost 7 bases, and 9 bases lay in between. Germline assignment: CDR1 MGHRA and CDR2 YSYEKL. CDR3 coding DNA: TGCGCCAGCAGCCAAGATTGGCGGTTTGAAGCTTTCTTT. This gives the protein CASSQDWRFEAFF.

This sequence joins TRBV28 and TRBJ1-4, with no clear D. V was shortened by 7 bases and J by 3 bases, with 9 bases between the two germline ends. The CDR3 is made up of 13 amino acids. Germline CDR1 reads MDHEN; CDR2 reads SYDVKM. DNA of the CDR3: TGTGCCAGCAAGGCGACTCCTAATGAAAAACTGTTTTTT. Its protein product is CASKATPNEKLFF.

The chain links TRBV28 to TRBJ1-6, with TRBD1 identical over 9 bases. The germline gives CDR1 MDHEN, CDR2 SYDVKM. The junction had 7 bases not matched to a gene; V was cut back by 5 bases and J by 8 bases. The CDR3 consists of 15 residues. In nucleotides, the CDR3 is TGTGCCAGCAGTGGGGGACAGGGTAGGGATTCACCCCTCCACTTT. Its translation is CASSGGQGRDSPLHF. The full variable domain, with the rest looked up from reference TRBV28 and TRBJ1-6, is DVKVTQSSRYLVKRTGEKVFLECVQDMDHENMFWYRQDPGLGLRLIYFSYDVKMKEKGDIPEGYSVSREKKERFSLILESASTNQTSMYLCASSGGQGRDSPLHFGNGTRLTVT.

CDR3 DNA sequence: TGTGCCAGCAGCTTTAGGCGGGACCCTAACTATGGCTACACCTTC. Its protein is CASSFRRDPNYGYTF. The chain carries TRBV11-2 and TRBJ1-2; perhaps TRBD1 as D (5 bases). The germline CDR1 and CDR2 sequences are SGHAT and FQNNGV. The CDR3 totals 15 residues. V lost 3 bases and J 0 bases, leaving 11 bases between the germline ends.

The sample holds one count of this clone. The genes are TRBV18 and TRBJ2-6, with a weak D call TRBD2 (7 bases). This CDR3 spans 19 amino acids. V shed 3 bases and J shed 0 bases, with 18 bases lying between them. The germline CDR1 and CDR2 sequences are KGHSH and LQKENI. The CDR3 DNA reads as TGTGCCAGCTCACCCGCCCTGGGGGGGCTAAGCTCTGGGGCCAACGTCCTGACTTTC. Amino acids: CASSPALGGLSSGANVLTF.

The CDR3 region has the DNA TGTGCCTGGAGACCGGGACAAGTCTACGAGCAGTACTTC. This translates into CAWRPGQVYEQYF. The chain is built from TRBV30 and TRBJ2-7; D might be TRBD1 (6 bases). CDR1 GTSNPN and CDR2 SVGIG come from the germline V gene (reference sequence). This CDR3 is 13 amino acids long. V lost 3 bases and J 3 bases, leaving 12 bases between the germline ends.

The J gene is TRBJ2-3, the V gene TRBV2; 10 positions agree with TRBD1. Germline loops: CDR1 SNHLY, CDR2 FYNNEI. The V gene end was trimmed by 6 bases and the J gene end by 4 bases; junction bases not matched to a gene: 7. The CDR3 loop spans 15 amino acids. CDR3 bases: TGTGCCAGCAGAGAGACAGGGGGCAGGGCAGATACGCAGTATTTT. Its translation is CASRETGGRADTQYF.